This is a list of T cell receptor beta chains from one sample in a study of CXCR3-negative and CXCR3-positive naive CD8 T cells. Each CDR3 protein gets one entry in TCRdb, which reprocessed the 5' RACE reads and gives no DNA. The listing contains about 150,000 distinct CDR3 sequences. The specimen was naive CXCR3+ CD8+ T cells from blood. The receptors come from a human donor in good health. Some clones in this sample may be carry-over from other donors' samples. The CDR3 runs from the conserved cysteine through the conserved F or W.

J: TRBJ1-2
V: TRBV7-3
CDR3: CASSLWGIDGYTF

J: TRBJ2-2
V: TRBV28
CDR3: CASSLTSGGAATGELFF

J: TRBJ2-3
V: TRBV7-2
CDR3: CASSFVSTDTQYF

J: TRBJ1-2
V: TRBV12-3/TRBV12-4
CDR3: CASSPWVGLYGYTF

J: TRBJ1-1
V: TRBV7-6
CDR3: CASSPVQGLRTEAFF

J: TRBJ2-1
V: TRBV27
CDR3: CASSLTENNEQFF

J: TRBJ2-1
V: TRBV28
CDR3: CAIETSANEQFF

J: TRBJ2-5
V: TRBV29-1
CDR3: CSVEDSQETQYF

J: TRBJ2-3
V: TRBV4-1
CDR3: CASSQDGGPVRTDTQYF

J: TRBJ1-5
V: TRBV28
CDR3: CASSFTRFRQPQHF

J: TRBJ2-7
V: TRBV13
CDR3: CASSQRGQGQYF

J: TRBJ2-7
V: TRBV7-2
CDR3: CASSFSLDTGSYEQYF

J: TRBJ2-2
V: TRBV29-1
CDR3: CSVEGKENTGELFF

J: TRBJ2-1
V: TRBV5-1
CDR3: CASSRYTRGSYNEQFF

J: TRBJ2-1
V: TRBV7-2
CDR3: CASSLGPGGNEQFF

J: TRBJ2-1
V: TRBV5-5
CDR3: CASSPFQAGEQFF

J: TRBJ1-2
V: TRBV29-1
CDR3: CSGAQGSGYTF

J: TRBJ2-7
V: TRBV15
CDR3: CATSNSLRTGFYEQYF

J: TRBJ2-3
V: TRBV6-2/TRBV6-3
CDR3: CASSYSTSTDTQYF

J: TRBJ2-1
V: TRBV7-6
CDR3: CASSPSGGREQEQFF

J: TRBJ2-3
V: TRBV29-1
CDR3: CSVTPGQETDTQYF

J: TRBJ2-2
V: TRBV9
CDR3: CASSVAGLNTGELFF

J: TRBJ2-7
V: TRBV4-3
CDR3: CASSQYSSGYEQYF

J: TRBJ2-7
V: TRBV3-1
CDR3: CASSHLSGMGEAYEQYF

J: TRBJ2-1
V: TRBV4-2
CDR3: CASSLEQGNEQFF

J: TRBJ2-4
V: TRBV1
CDR3: CTSSQDPELLAKNIQYF

J: TRBJ2-7
V: TRBV19
CDR3: CASSMTSGGIPYEQYF

J: TRBJ2-7
V: TRBV3-1
CDR3: CASSLRRGYEQYF

J: TRBJ2-7
V: TRBV19
CDR3: CASSVGGQGYEQYF

J: TRBJ2-1
V: TRBV29-1
CDR3: CSVEDRIESSYNEQFF

J: TRBJ2-1
V: TRBV7-9
CDR3: CASSLPLVMGNEQFF

J: TRBJ2-1
V: TRBV20-1
CDR3: CSARVAGGPVNEQFF

J: TRBJ2-1
V: TRBV5-4
CDR3: CASSDGTGGLNEQFF

J: TRBJ2-2
V: TRBV5-1
CDR3: CASSSFPRENTGELFF

J: TRBJ2-2
V: TRBV7-2
CDR3: CASSLELNTANTGELFF

J: TRBJ2-1
V: TRBV6-6
CDR3: CASSYNRAGGPGNEQFF

J: TRBJ2-1
V: TRBV28
CDR3: CASSFPGQGAGDEQFF

J: TRBJ2-7
V: TRBV29-1
CDR3: CSVAEFSYEQYF

J: TRBJ1-1
V: TRBV3-1
CDR3: CASSQDQEGTAFF

J: TRBJ1-4
V: TRBV5-1
CDR3: CASSLEDSNEKLFF

J: TRBJ2-7
V: TRBV7-9
CDR3: CASSLGTGEQYF

J: TRBJ2-1
V: TRBV7-6
CDR3: CASSFGGGDSVNEQFF

J: TRBJ2-7
V: TRBV7-9
CDR3: CASSPSSSVYEQYF

J: TRBJ2-3
V: TRBV29-1
CDR3: CSVEDRYTDTQYF